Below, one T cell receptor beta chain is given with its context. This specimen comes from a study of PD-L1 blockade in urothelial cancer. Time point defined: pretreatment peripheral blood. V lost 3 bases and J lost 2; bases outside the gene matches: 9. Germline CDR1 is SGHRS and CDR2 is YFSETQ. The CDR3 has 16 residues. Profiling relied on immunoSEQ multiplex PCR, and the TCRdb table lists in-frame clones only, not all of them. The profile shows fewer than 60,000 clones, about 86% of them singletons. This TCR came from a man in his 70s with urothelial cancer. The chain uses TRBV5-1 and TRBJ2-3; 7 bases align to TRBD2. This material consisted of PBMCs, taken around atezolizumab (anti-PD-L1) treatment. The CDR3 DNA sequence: TGCGCCAGCAGCTCGGGCGGCGGGGGAGACACAGATACGCAGTATTTT. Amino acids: CASSSGGGGDTDTQYF.